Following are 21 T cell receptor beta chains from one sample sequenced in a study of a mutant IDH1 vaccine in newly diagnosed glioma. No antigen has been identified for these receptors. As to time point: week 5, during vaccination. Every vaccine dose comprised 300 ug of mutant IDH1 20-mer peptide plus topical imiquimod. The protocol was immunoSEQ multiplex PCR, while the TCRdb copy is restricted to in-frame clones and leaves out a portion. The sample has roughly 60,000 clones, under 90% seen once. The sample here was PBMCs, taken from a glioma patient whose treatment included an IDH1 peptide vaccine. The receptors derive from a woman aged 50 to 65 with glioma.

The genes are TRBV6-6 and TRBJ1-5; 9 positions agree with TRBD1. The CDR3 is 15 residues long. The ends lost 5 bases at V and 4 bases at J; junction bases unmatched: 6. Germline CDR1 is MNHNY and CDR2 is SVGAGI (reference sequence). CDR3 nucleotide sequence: TGTGCCAGCAGTAACACAGGGGGCTTGAATCAGCCCCAGCATTTT. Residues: CASSNTGGLNQPQHF.

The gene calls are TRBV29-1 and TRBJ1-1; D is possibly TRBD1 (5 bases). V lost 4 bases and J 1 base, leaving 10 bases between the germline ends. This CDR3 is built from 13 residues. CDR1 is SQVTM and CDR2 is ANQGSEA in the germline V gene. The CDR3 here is CSVVPQGNTEAFF. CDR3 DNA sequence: TGCAGCGTTGTTCCCCAGGGGAACACTGAAGCTTTCTTT.

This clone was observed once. The CDR3 is CASSHRGPGQRSYEQYF. CDR3 DNA sequence: TGCGCCAGCAGTCACCGAGGGCCGGGGCAACGTTCCTACGAGCAGTACTTC. This chain connects TRBV23-1 to TRBJ2-7; D may match TRBD1 or TRBD2 (5 bases each). TRBV23-1 is given ORF status, its function remaining uncertain. V gave up 3 bases and J gave up 1 base, with 19 bases separating them. The CDR3 covers 17 residues.

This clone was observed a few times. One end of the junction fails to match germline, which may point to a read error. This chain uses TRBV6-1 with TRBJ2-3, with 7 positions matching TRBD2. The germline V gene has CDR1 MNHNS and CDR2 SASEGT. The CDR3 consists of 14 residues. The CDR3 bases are TGTGCCAGCAGAGAAGCCCCTAGCGGAGATACGCAGTATTTT. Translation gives CASREAPSGDTQYF.

The CDR3 bases are TGTGCCAGCTCCCGGACGGAATCCTACGAGCAGTACTTC. Amino acids: CASSRTESYEQYF. The V call is TRBV18, the J call TRBJ2-7; unclear D gene. The CDR3 extends over 13 amino acids. Deletions cut 6 bases from V and 1 base from J, with 10 bases between. CDR1 is KGHSH and CDR2 is LQKENI in the germline V gene. Complete variable domain (other parts from reference TRBV18 and TRBJ2-7): NAGVMQNPRHLVRRRGQEARLRCSPMKGHSHVYWYRQLPEEGLKFMVYLQKENIIDESGMPKERFSAEFPKEGPSILRIQQVVRGDSAAYFCASSRTESYEQYFGPGTRLTVT.

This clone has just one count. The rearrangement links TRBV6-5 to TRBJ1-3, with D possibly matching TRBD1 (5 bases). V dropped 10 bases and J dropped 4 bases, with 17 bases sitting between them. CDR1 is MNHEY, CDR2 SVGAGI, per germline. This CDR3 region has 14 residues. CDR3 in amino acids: CATRPSGPGNTIYF. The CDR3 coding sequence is TGTGCCACCCGCCCATCAGGGCCCGGAAACACCATATATTTT.

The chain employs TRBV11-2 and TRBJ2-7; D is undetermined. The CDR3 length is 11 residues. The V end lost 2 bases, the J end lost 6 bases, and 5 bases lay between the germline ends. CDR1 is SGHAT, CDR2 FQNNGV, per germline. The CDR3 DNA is TGTGCCAGCAGCTTACAGGTCGAGCAGTACTTC. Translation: CASSLQVEQYF.

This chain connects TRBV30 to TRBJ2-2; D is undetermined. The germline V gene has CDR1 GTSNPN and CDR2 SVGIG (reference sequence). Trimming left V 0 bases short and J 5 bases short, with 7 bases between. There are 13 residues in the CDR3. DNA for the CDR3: TGTGCCTGGAGTGTACTGAGAACCGGGGAGCTGTTTTTT. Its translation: CAWSVLRTGELFF.

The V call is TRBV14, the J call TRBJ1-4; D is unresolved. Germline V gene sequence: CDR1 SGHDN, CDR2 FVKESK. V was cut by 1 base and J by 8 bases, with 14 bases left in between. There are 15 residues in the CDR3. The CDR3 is CASSQVQPGWEKLFF. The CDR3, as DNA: TGTGCCAGCAGCCAAGTTCAACCGGGGTGGGAAAAACTGTTTTTT.

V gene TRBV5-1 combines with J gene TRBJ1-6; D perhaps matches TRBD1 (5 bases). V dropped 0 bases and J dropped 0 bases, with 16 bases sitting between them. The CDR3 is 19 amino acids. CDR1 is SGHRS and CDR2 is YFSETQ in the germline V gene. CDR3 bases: TGCGCCAGCAGCTTGGCCGATCCCCGGAGGGGCTCCTATAATTCACCCCTCCACTTT. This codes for CASSLADPRRGSYNSPLHF.

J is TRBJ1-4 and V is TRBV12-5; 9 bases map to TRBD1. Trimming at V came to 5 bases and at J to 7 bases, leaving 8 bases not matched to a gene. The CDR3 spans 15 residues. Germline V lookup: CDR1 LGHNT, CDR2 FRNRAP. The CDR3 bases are TGTGCTAGTGGTCCGGGACAGGGAGGGGGTGAAAAACTGTTTTTT. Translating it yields CASGPGQGGGEKLFF.

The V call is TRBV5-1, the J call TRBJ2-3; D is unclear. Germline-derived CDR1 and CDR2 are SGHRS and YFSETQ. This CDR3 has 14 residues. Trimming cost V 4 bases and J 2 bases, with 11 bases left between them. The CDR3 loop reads CASSPDRPTDTQYF. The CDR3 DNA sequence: TGCGCCAGCAGCCCGGACCGCCCCACAGATACGCAGTATTTT.

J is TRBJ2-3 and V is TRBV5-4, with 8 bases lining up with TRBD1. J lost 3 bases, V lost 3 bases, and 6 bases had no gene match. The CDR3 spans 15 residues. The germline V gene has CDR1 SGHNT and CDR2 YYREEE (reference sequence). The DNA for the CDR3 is TGTGCCAGCAGCTCCGGACAGGGTCGGACAGATACGCAGTATTTT. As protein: CASSSGQGRTDTQYF.

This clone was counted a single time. The DNA for the CDR3 is TGTGCCAGCAGCCTTGGACAGAGCAATCAGCCCCAGCATTTT. Translation gives CASSLGQSNQPQHF. V usage is TRBV7-9 and J usage is TRBJ1-5, with D maybe TRBD1 (6 bases). The CDR3 covers 14 residues. Trimming took off 5 bases at V and 1 base at J, with 9 bases between the two ends. The V gene's germline CDR1 is SEHNR and CDR2 FQNEAQ (reference sequence).

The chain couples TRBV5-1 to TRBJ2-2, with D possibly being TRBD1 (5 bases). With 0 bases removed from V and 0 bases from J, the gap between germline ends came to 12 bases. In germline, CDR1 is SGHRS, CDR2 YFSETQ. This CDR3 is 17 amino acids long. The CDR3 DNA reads TGCGCCAGCAGCTTGGACCTCTCAGGGTCGAACACCGGGGAGCTGTTTTTT. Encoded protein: CASSLDLSGSNTGELFF.

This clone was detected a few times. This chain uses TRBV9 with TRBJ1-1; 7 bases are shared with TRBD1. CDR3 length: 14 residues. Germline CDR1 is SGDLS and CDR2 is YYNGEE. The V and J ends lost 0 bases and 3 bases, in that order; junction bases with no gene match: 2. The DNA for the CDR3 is TGTGCCAGCAGCGTAGGACAGGGTTACACTGAAGCTTTCTTT. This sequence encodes CASSVGQGYTEAFF.

The CDR3 is CASRSIGGAGFF. The CDR3 coding sequence is TGTGCCAGCCGTAGTATCGGTGGGGCAGGGTTCTTT. The rearrangement links TRBV27 to TRBJ1-1, with D perhaps TRBD1 (5 bases). Germline-derived CDR1 and CDR2 are MNHEY and SMNVEV (reference sequence). The CDR3 has 12 amino acids. Between the trimmed V and J ends, which lost 8 bases and 14 bases, there was a span of 21 bases.

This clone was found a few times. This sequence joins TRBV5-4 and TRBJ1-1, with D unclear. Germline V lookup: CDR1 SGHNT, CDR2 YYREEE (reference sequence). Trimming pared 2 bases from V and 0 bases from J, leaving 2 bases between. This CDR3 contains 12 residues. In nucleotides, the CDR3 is TGTGCCAGCAGCTTATTGAACACTGAAGCTTTCTTT. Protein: CASSLLNTEAFF.

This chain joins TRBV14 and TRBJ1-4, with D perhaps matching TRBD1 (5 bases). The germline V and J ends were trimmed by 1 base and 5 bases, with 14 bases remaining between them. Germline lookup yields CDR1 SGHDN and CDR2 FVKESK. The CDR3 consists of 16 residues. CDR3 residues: CASSQVKVQGNEKLFF. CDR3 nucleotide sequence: TGTGCCAGCAGCCAAGTGAAGGTCCAGGGCAATGAAAAACTGTTTTTT.

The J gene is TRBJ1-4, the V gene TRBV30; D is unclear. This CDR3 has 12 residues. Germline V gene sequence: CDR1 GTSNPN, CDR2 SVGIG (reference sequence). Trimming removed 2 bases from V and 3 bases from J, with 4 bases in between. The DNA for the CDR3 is TGTGCCTGGAGTTACGCTAATGAAAAACTGTTTTTT. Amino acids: CAWSYANEKLFF.

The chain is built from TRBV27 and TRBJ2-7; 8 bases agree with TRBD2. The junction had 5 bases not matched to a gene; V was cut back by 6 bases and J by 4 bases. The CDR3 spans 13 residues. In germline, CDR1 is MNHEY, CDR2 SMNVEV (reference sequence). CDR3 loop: CASSTGGAYEQYF. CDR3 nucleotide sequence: TGTGCCAGCAGCACGGGGGGGGCGTACGAGCAGTACTTC.